Listed below are T cell receptor beta chains from one sample, sequenced in a study of blood T cell repertoires in COVID-19. The data were produced by immunoSEQ multiplex PCR, yet TCRdb's version contains in-frame clones alone and is incomplete. Here the sample spans about 32,000 clones, 80% to 90% being singletons. The sample comprised peripheral blood. These receptors were collected from a woman of 80 years or more with active or convalescent COVID-19. CDR3s include the opening cysteine and the closing phenylalanine or tryptophan. The D gene is left open where the match is weak. Clone size, where shown, is once, few, many, or a class for clones that have expanded.

v_call	j_call	d_call	clone_size	cdr3_aa	cdr3_nt
TRBV2	TRBJ1-4	-	-	CASTYRAEKLFF	TGTGCCAGCACTTACAGGGCTGAAAAACTGTTTTTT
TRBV28	TRBJ1-5	-	-	CASKARGTQHF	TGTGCCAGCAAGGCGCGGGGGACCCAGCATTTT
TRBV9	TRBJ1-6	TRBD1	-	CASSATGGASYNSPLHF	TGTGCCAGCAGCGCAACAGGGGGCGCTTCCTATAATTCACCCCTCCACTTT
TRBV27	TRBJ2-1	TRBD2	once	CASGTPASGSSHEQFF	TGTGCCAGCGGCACGCCGGCTAGCGGGAGCTCCCATGAGCAGTTCTTC
TRBV7-9	TRBJ1-1	-	few	CASSYRQGPNTEAFF	TGTGCCAGCAGCTATCGGCAGGGCCCCAACACTGAAGCTTTCTTT
TRBV2	TRBJ2-3	-	-	CASGVADTQYF	TGTGCCAGCGGGGTAGCGGATACGCAGTATTTT
TRBV7-8	TRBJ2-2	TRBD2	-	CASSLTSGNTGELFF	TGTGCCAGCAGCCTGACTAGCGGGAACACCGGGGAGCTGTTTTTT
TRBV3-1/TRBV3-2	TRBJ2-7	-	-	CASSLAGTGEQYF	TGTGCCAGCAGCCTAGCCGGGACTGGCGAGCAGTACTTC
TRBV7-3	TRBJ2-1	-	-	CASSLVVSGGQNEQFF	TGTGCCAGCAGCCTTGTCGTTAGCGGAGGTCAGAATGAGCAGTTCTTC
TRBV12-3/TRBV12-4	TRBJ2-7	-	-	CASSFGAGEQYF	TGTGCCAGCAGTTTTGGGGCTGGCGAGCAGTACTTC
TRBV28	TRBJ2-7	TRBD1	-	CASSSPGQGPYEQYF	TGTGCCAGCAGTTCACCCGGACAGGGACCCTACGAGCAGTACTTC
TRBV7-8	TRBJ2-5	TRBD2	-	CASSPRRGGQETQYF	TGTGCCAGCAGCCCACGGCGGGGGGGCCAAGAGACCCAGTACTTC
TRBV10-2	TRBJ1-3	-	-	CASSESGQGRNTIYF	TGCGCCAGCAGTGAGAGTGGGCAGGGGAGAAACACCATATATTTT
TRBV6-6	TRBJ1-1	-	-	CASSYPDRQAFF	TGTGCCAGCAGTTACCCTGACAGGCAAGCTTTCTTT
TRBV7-2	TRBJ2-7	-	-	CASSYYPFEQYF	TGTGCCAGCAGCTACTACCCGTTCGAGCAGTACTTC
TRBV10-3	TRBJ1-3	TRBD1	-	CAISEATTGGSGNTIYF	TGTGCCATCAGTGAGGCGACCACAGGGGGGTCTGGAAACACCATATATTTT
TRBV2	TRBJ1-5	-	-	CASSVDGGNQPQHF	TGTGCCAGCAGTGTCGACGGGGGCAATCAGCCCCAGCATTTT
TRBV10-3	TRBJ1-1	TRBD1	few	CAISPGGAVLVTEAFF	TGTGCCATCAGCCCAGGGGGCGCGGTCTTGGTCACTGAAGCTTTCTTT
TRBV5-5	TRBJ1-6	-	-	CASSLYWGRESPLHF	TGTGCCAGCAGCTTGTATTGGGGTCGGGAGTCACCCCTCCACTTT
TRBV27	TRBJ2-2	-	-	CASSARLGSTNTGELFF	TGTGCCAGCAGTGCACGCCTCGGGTCAACTAACACCGGGGAGCTGTTTTTT
TRBV5-1	TRBJ2-5	-	-	CASSLFGGPGQETQYF	TGCGCCAGCAGCTTGTTTGGAGGGCCAGGCCAAGAGACCCAGTACTTC
TRBV6-5	TRBJ2-7	-	few	CASSYSRGNEQYF	TGTGCCAGCAGTTACTCGCGGGGTAACGAGCAGTACTTC
TRBV19	TRBJ1-5	TRBD1	-	CASSMWDRGLYQPQHF	TGTGCCAGTAGTATGTGGGACAGGGGGCTCTATCAGCCCCAGCATTTT
TRBV3-1/TRBV3-2	TRBJ1-2	TRBD1	once	CASSQGTGGAFGYTF	TGTGCCAGCAGCCAAGGGACAGGGGGCGCTTTTGGCTACACCTTC
TRBV6-1	TRBJ1-5	-	few	CASSERRDTNQPQHF	TGTGCCAGCAGTGAACGGAGGGATACCAATCAGCCCCAGCATTTT
TRBV3-1/TRBV3-2	TRBJ2-7	-	-	CASSQVISTGEQYF	TGTGCCAGCAGCCAAGTTATCTCAACAGGAGAGCAGTACTTC
TRBV4-2	TRBJ2-7	-	-	CASSQDLGGTYEQYF	TGTGCCAGCAGCCAAGATCTGGGGGGAACCTACGAGCAGTACTTC
TRBV10-3	TRBJ1-1	TRBD1	-	CAISRSGTEMNTEAFF	TGTGCCATCAGCCGCTCCGGGACAGAAATGAACACTGAAGCTTTCTTT
TRBV30	TRBJ2-7	TRBD1	once	CAWSSTGVEQYF	TGTGCCTGGAGCAGTACAGGGGTCGAGCAGTACTTC
TRBV5-8	TRBJ2-1	TRBD1	-	CASSLEGALYNEQFF	TGTGCCAGCAGCTTGGAGGGGGCCCTCTACAATGAGCAGTTCTTC
TRBV2	TRBJ1-1	TRBD1	-	CASSGSKTGGGTEAFF	TGTGCCAGCAGTGGATCTAAGACAGGGGGAGGCACTGAAGCTTTCTTT
TRBV7-2	TRBJ2-7	-	-	CASSSTVSAYEQYF	TGTGCCAGCAGCTCGACAGTTTCCGCCTACGAGCAGTACTTC
TRBV19	TRBJ2-1	TRBD2	-	CASSIESSGRGENEQFF	TGTGCCAGTAGTATTGAGTCTAGCGGGAGAGGGGAGAATGAGCAGTTCTTC
TRBV30	TRBJ1-2	TRBD1	-	CACLTGGLNYGYTF	TGTGCCTGCCTCACAGGGGGCCTTAACTATGGCTACACCTTC
TRBV5-1	TRBJ2-7	TRBD2	-	CASSLGTSGPYEQYF	TGCGCCAGCAGCTTGGGAACTAGCGGACCCTACGAGCAGTACTTC
TRBV6-5	TRBJ2-2	-	-	CASSFYRNGELFF	TGTGCCAGCAGTTTCTACAGGAACGGGGAGCTGTTTTTT
TRBV11-3	TRBJ2-7	-	-	CASSLGRYEQYF	TGTGCCAGCAGCTTAGGGCGGTACGAGCAGTACTTC
TRBV4-2	TRBJ2-2	TRBD2	medium-sized	CASSPQLTSGKLFF	TGTGCCAGCAGCCCACAATTGACTAGCGGGAAGCTGTTTTTT
TRBV27	TRBJ1-6	TRBD1	-	CASRQGAYYNSPLHF	TGTGCCAGTCGACAGGGGGCTTACTATAATTCACCCCTCCACTTT
TRBV3-1/TRBV3-2	TRBJ1-1	-	once	CASSPRDPGNEGAFF	TGTGCCAGCAGCCCCCGTGATCCGGGGAACGAAGGAGCTTTCTTT
TRBV7-9	TRBJ2-1	TRBD2	-	CASSPLGGPGNEQFF	TGTGCCAGCAGCCCTCTGGGAGGGCCTGGCAATGAGCAGTTCTTC
TRBV7-3	TRBJ2-1	TRBD2	-	CASSPGTSGREVF	TGTGCCAGCAGCCCGGGGACTAGCGGGAGGGAGGTCTTC
TRBV11-3	TRBJ2-1	-	-	CASSLGPAGNEQFF	TGTGCCAGCAGCTTAGGGCCTGCAGGCAATGAGCAGTTCTTC
TRBV2	TRBJ2-2	-	-	CASRERGGTGELFF	TGTGCCAGCAGGGAAAGGGGAGGCACCGGGGAGCTGTTTTTT